Listed below are T cell receptor beta chains from one sample, sequenced in a study of immune evolution from preneoplasia to lung adenocarcinoma. Sequencing used immunoSEQ multiplex PCR; TCRdb keeps in-frame clones, though not all of them. The data hold 39,000 or so clones, with roughly four fifths observed a single time. The sequenced material came from FFPE invasive lung adenocarcinoma tissue. All receptors come from a person in their sixties with lung adenocarcinoma. Both conserved end residues are part of each CDR3. Fields, in order: V gene, clone size, D gene, J gene, CDR3 DNA, CDR3 protein. A D gene is named only where the DNA matches it firmly. Only part of the rows carry a size: once, few, many, or a class if the clone is expanded.

TRBV7-2	.	TRBD1	TRBJ2-2	TGTGCCAGCAGCTTTGTACAGGGGGAGACCGGGGAGCTGTTTTTT	CASSFVQGETGELFF
TRBV5-4	few	.	TRBJ1-1	TGTGCCAGCAGCTTGGGGCAGGGGCCGAACACTGAAGCTTTCTTT	CASSLGQGPNTEAFF
TRBV28	.	.	TRBJ2-7	TGTGCCAGCAGACGGCTAGGGGCTAGGGCTACCTTC	CASRRLGARATF
TRBV27	once	TRBD1	TRBJ2-5	TGTGCCAGCAGCCCAACCCCGTGGGACAGTCAAGAGACCCAGTACTTC	CASSPTPWDSQETQYF
TRBV19	.	.	TRBJ1-1	TGTGCCAGTAGTAAGGTCAGTCGCTACACTGAAGCTTTCTTT	CASSKVSRYTEAFF
TRBV12-5	.	.	TRBJ2-7	TGTGCTAGTGGTCCCCTCGGGGGCGAGCAGTACTTC	CASGPLGGEQYF
TRBV7-9	.	TRBD2	TRBJ2-7	TGTGCCAGCAGCCCAAAGCGGGAGTCTGAGGAGCAGTACTTC	CASSPKRESEEQYF
TRBV10-2	.	.	TRBJ2-3	TGCGCCAGCAGTGAACGGGGACAAGATACGCAGTATTTT	CASSERGQDTQYF
TRBV10-3	few	TRBD1	TRBJ2-3	TGTGCCATCAGTGCTTTGGGGACAGGGGTCGCAGATACGCAGTATTTT	CAISALGTGVADTQYF
TRBV9	.	TRBD1	TRBJ2-5	TGTGCCAGCGGACAGGGGACGGTCCAAGAGACCCAGTACTTC	CASGQGTVQETQYF
TRBV7-8	few	.	TRBJ1-1	TGTGCCAGTCGGTTAGATTCGACTGAAGCTTTCTTT	CASRLDSTEAFF
TRBV7-2	.	.	TRBJ1-3	TGTGCCAGCAGCGCGCAGGGACGGAGCTCTGGAAACACCATATATTTT	CASSAQGRSSGNTIYF
TRBV4-1	.	TRBD2	TRBJ2-3	TGCGCCAGCAGCCGACTAGCGACTACGGGCGCAGATACGCAGTATTTT	CASSRLATTGADTQYF
TRBV28	.	.	TRBJ1-4	TGTGCCAGCAGTTCCCTGTGGGGGCCACGGACTGAAAAACTGTTTTTT	CASSSLWGPRTEKLFF
TRBV6-5	.	.	TRBJ2-5	TGTGCCAGCAGCCTTTGGACAGATTTGGAGACCCAGTACTTC	CASSLWTDLETQYF
TRBV19	.	.	TRBJ1-5	TGTGCCAGTAGTATTGGTCTACAGGGTCAGGATCAGCCCCAGCATTTT	CASSIGLQGQDQPQHF
TRBV5-6	.	.	TRBJ1-5	TGTGCCAGCAGCACACGCCCGGGTGGTGGTCAGCCCCAGCATTTT	CASSTRPGGGQPQHF
TRBV5-6	many	.	TRBJ1-4	TGTGCCAGCAGTCCAGGGCCGGCTGCAACTAATGAAAAACTGTTTTTT	CASSPGPAATNEKLFF
TRBV10-2	.	.	TRBJ2-1	TGCGCCAGCAGTGTAGACAGACTGCTCAATGAGCAGTTCTTC	CASSVDRLLNEQFF
TRBV5-1	.	TRBD1	TRBJ2-7	TGCGCCAGCAGCTTGTCCGGACAGGGCTACGAGCAGTACTTC	CASSLSGQGYEQYF
TRBV11-2	.	TRBD1	TRBJ2-5	TGTGCCAGCAGCTCCCGCTCACATACAGGGGGTGGAGAGACCCAGTACTTC	CASSSRSHTGGGETQYF
TRBV7-2	.	.	TRBJ1-3	TGTGCCAGCAGCTTAGATGGGGCAGGTGGAAACACCATATATTTT	CASSLDGAGGNTIYF
TRBV5-6	.	TRBD1	TRBJ2-5	TGTGCCAGCAGCTTGGACAGGGGGGAGACCCAGTACTTC	CASSLDRGETQYF